Each of the 14 T cell receptor beta chains below was sequenced from the same sample in a study of blood T cell repertoires in COVID-19. Data came from immunoSEQ multiplex PCR; TCRdb stores just in-frame clones and leaves some out. Of fewer than 400,000 clones listed, 89% are singletons. Sequences were obtained from PBMCs or T cells enriched from blood (not recorded which). The receptors originated from a woman under 40 who had recovered from COVID-19.

The rearrangement joins TRBV5-1 to TRBJ1-2; D might be TRBD1 (5 bases). Germline assignment: CDR1 SGHRS and CDR2 YFSETQ. CDR3 length equals 15 residues. Trimming pared 6 bases from V and 4 bases from J, leaving 19 bases between. CDR3 coding DNA: TGCGCCAGCAAGCCCTATCGACAGCGGGCCTATGGCTACACCTTC. Amino acid sequence: CASKPYRQRAYGYTF.

The chain employs TRBV9 and TRBJ2-3, with TRBD1 matching over 7 bases. This CDR3 comprises 16 residues. V was clipped by 3 bases and J by 6 bases; unmatched bases: 13. Per the germline V gene, CDR1 is SGDLS and CDR2 is YYNGEE. CDR3: CASSDKSGTEADTQYF. The CDR3 region has the DNA TGTGCCAGCAGCGACAAATCGGGGACAGAGGCTGATACGCAGTATTTT. Full variable domain (missing parts from reference TRBV9 and TRBJ2-3): DSGVTQTPKHLITATGQRVTLRCSPRSGDLSVYWYQQSLDQGLQFLIQYYNGEERAKGNILERFSAQQFPDLHSELNLSSLELGDSALYFCASSDKSGTEADTQYFGPGTRLTVL.

J is TRBJ2-7 and V is TRBV28; tentatively, D is TRBD2 (5 bases). Germline V CDR1 and CDR2: MDHEN, SYDVKM. V shed 3 bases and J shed 3 bases, with 33 bases lying between them. The CDR3 is made up of 21 amino acids. The CDR3 coding sequence is TGTGCCAGCAGTTTCACTCTAAGTGCGGGCAGGACCCATATGTCATACTACGAGCAGTACTTC. Amino acid sequence: CASSFTLSAGRTHMSYYEQYF.

V is TRBV19 and J is TRBJ2-1, with D possibly being TRBD1 (6 bases). This CDR3 is built from 18 residues. V lost 5 bases and J lost 8, with 28 bases in between. Germline V gives CDR1 LNHDA, CDR2 SQIVND (reference sequence). In DNA form, the CDR3 reads TGTGCCAGTAGTTCTTGGGGCCGAGGCAGGGGTCAAAACGATGAGCAGTTCTTC. Residues: CASSSWGRGRGQNDEQFF.

This chain uses TRBV30 with TRBJ1-6; 10 bases match TRBD1. The CDR3 length is 15 residues. The V and J ends lost 1 base and 10 bases, in that order; junction bases with no gene match: 7. From germline, CDR1 is GTSNPN and CDR2 SVGIG (reference sequence). This chain's CDR3 is CAWSAPGTGVSPLHF. The CDR3 DNA reads as TGTGCCTGGAGTGCCCCCGGGACAGGGGTATCACCCCTCCACTTT.

A remark on this clone: One end of the junction does not line up with germline, which may come from a read error. The rearrangement joins TRBV5-1 to TRBJ2-7, with D possibly matching TRBD2 (5 bases). The CDR3 runs to 15 residues. Germline lookup yields CDR1 SGHRS and CDR2 YFSETQ. Here the CDR3 DNA reads TGCGCCAGCAGCTTGGGAGGGTCAGGCGACGAAGTGTGGGACTTC. Its translation is CASSLGGSGDEVWDF. Filled out from reference TRBV5-1 and TRBJ2-7, the complete variable domain reads KAGVTQTPRYLIKTRGQQVTLSCSPISGHRSVSWYQQTPGQGLQFLFEYFSETQRNKGNFPGRFSGRQFSNSRSEMNVSTLELGDSALYLCASSLGGSGDEVWDFGPGTRLTVT.

The gene calls are TRBV6-1 and TRBJ1-4; D is perhaps TRBD1 (6 bases). V was clipped by 1 base and J by 9 bases, with 21 bases between them. The germline V gene encodes CDR1 MNHNS and CDR2 SASEGT. The CDR3 spans 17 residues. In DNA form, the CDR3 reads TGTGCCAGCAGTGAAGGCCTTCACTGGGACACGGGGAAAAAACTGTTTTTT. This translates into CASSEGLHWDTGKKLFF.

This rearrangement joins TRBV7-2 to TRBJ1-2, with D possibly TRBD1 on 5 matching bases. Germline CDR1 SGHTA, CDR2 FQGNSA. V was clipped by 4 bases and J by 4 bases, with 7 bases between them. The CDR3 totals 12 residues. The CDR3: CASSSDSYGYTF. CDR3 bases: TGTGCCAGCAGCTCCGACAGCTATGGCTACACCTTC. Combining the CDR3 with reference TRBV7-2 and TRBJ1-2 gives the whole variable domain GAGVSQSPSNKVTEKGKDVELRCDPISGHTALYWYRQSLGQGLEFLIYFQGNSAPDKSGLPSDRFSAERTGGSVSTLTIQRTQQEDSAVYLCASSSDSYGYTFGSGTRLTVV.

The chain employs TRBV13 and TRBJ2-7; 8 bases agree with TRBD1. Trimming at V came to 6 bases and at J to 4 bases, leaving 8 bases not matched to a gene. The CDR3 has 14 residues. The germline V gene encodes CDR1 PRHDT and CDR2 FYEKMQ (reference sequence). The CDR3 here is CASSSTGGSYEQYF. CDR3 in DNA: TGTGCCAGCAGTTCAACAGGGGGGTCATACGAGCAGTACTTC.

This clone was seen only a few times. The chain joins TRBV7-9 to TRBJ2-5; 10 nucleotides agree with TRBD2. CDR3 length: 13 residues. CDR1 is SEHNR, CDR2 FQNEAQ, per germline (reference sequence). The J segment lost 5 bases and the V segment lost 5 bases, leaving 2 bases of the junction unmatched. The DNA for the CDR3 is TGTGCCAGCAGCATTAGCGGGAGGGAGACCCAGTACTTC. Translation: CASSISGRETQYF.

V and J are TRBV7-9 and TRBJ1-5; 7 bases align to TRBD1. The trim removed 5 bases at V and 0 bases at J, leaving 10 bases unmatched. The germline gives CDR1 SEHNR, CDR2 FQNEAQ (reference sequence). The CDR3 covers 17 residues. CDR3 protein: CASSPEQGSNSNQPQHF. In DNA form, the CDR3 reads TGTGCCAGCAGCCCTGAACAGGGGTCGAATAGCAATCAGCCCCAGCATTTT.

The V gene is TRBV27, the J gene TRBJ2-7; 10 nucleotides agree with TRBD1. In germline, CDR1 is MNHEY, CDR2 SMNVEV (reference sequence). Trimming removed 6 bases from V and 2 bases from J; junction bases left unmatched: 4. The CDR3 totals 14 residues. In DNA, the CDR3 is TGTGCCAGCAGGTGGGACAGGGGTCCCTACGAGCAGTACTTC. Translated, it gives CASRWDRGPYEQYF.

The CDR3 loop reads CATFGRDYSYEQYF. DNA for the CDR3: TGTGCCACCTTCGGGAGGGATTACTCCTACGAGCAGTACTTC. The rearrangement uses TRBV28 and TRBJ2-7; 8 nucleotides align to TRBD2. The CDR3 runs to 14 residues. The J segment lost 0 bases and the V segment lost 10 bases, leaving 8 bases of the junction unmatched. The V gene's germline CDR1 is MDHEN and CDR2 SYDVKM.

The chain has TRBV6-5 and TRBJ2-7, with D maybe TRBD2 (5 bases). Germline assignment: CDR1 MNHEY and CDR2 SVGAGI. Trimming left V 10 bases short and J 5 bases short, with 12 bases between. CDR3 size: 11 residues. CDR3: CATWTFNEQYF. The CDR3 nucleotides are TGTGCCACCTGGACTTTCAACGAGCAGTACTTC.